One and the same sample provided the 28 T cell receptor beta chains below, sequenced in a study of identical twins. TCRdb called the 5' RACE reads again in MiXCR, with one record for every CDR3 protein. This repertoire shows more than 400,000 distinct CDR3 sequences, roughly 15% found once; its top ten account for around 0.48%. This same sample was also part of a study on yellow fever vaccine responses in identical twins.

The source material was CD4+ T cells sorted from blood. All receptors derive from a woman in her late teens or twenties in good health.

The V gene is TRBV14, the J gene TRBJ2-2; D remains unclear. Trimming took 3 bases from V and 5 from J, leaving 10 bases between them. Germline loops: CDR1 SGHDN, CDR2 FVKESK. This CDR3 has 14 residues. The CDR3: CASSQKEGTGELFF. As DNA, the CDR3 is TGTGCCAGCAGCCAGAAGGAAGGGACCGGGGAGCTGTTTTTT.

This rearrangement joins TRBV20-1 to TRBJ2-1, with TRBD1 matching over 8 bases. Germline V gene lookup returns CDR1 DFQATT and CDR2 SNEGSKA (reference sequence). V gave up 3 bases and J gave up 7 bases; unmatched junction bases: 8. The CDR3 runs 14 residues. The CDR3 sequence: CSASETGGTNEQFF. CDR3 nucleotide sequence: TGCAGTGCTAGTGAAACAGGGGGTACAAATGAGCAGTTCTTC.

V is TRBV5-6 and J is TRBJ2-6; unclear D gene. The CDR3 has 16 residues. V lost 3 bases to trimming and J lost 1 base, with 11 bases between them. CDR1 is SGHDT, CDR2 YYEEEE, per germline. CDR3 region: CASSSETSSGANVLTF. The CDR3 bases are TGTGCCAGCAGCTCAGAAACAAGTTCTGGGGCCAACGTCCTGACTTTC.

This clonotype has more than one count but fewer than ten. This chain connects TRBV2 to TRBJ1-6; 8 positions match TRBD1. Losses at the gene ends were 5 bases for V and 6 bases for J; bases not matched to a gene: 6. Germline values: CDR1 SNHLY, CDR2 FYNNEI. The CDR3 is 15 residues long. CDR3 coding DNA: TGTGCCAGCAGTCCCACAGGGGGGGGTAATTCACCCCTCCACTTT. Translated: CASSPTGGGNSPLHF.

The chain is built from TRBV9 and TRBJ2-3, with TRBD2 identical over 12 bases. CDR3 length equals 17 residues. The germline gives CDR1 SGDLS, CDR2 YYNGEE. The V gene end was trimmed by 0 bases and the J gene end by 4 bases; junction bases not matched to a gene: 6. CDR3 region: CASSVGQTSGSADTQYF. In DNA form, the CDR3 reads TGTGCCAGCAGCGTAGGTCAGACTAGCGGGAGTGCAGATACGCAGTATTTT.

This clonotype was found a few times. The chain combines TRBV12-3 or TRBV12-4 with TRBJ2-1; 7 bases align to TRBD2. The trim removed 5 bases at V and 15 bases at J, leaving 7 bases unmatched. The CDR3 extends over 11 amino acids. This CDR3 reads CASSTSVVVFF. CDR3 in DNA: TGTGCCAGCAGTACTAGCGTAGTGGTGTTCTTC.

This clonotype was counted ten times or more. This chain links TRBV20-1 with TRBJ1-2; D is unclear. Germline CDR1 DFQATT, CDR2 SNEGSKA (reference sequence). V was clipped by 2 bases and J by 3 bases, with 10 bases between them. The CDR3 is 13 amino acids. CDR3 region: CSARRPSDYGYTF. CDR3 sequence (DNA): TGCAGTGCTAGACGTCCGAGCGACTATGGCTACACCTTC.

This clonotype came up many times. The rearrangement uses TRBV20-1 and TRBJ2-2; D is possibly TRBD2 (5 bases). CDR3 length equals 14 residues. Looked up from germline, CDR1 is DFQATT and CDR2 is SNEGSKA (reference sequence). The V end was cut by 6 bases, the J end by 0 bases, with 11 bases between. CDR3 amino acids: CSAPRTPNTGELFF. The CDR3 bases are TGCAGTGCCCCCAGGACTCCGAACACCGGGGAGCTGTTTTTT.

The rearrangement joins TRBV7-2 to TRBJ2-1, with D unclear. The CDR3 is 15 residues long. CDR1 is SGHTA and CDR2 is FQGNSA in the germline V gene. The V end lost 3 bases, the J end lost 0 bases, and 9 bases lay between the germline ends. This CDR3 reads CASSFQQSSYNEQFF. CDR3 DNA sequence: TGTGCCAGCAGCTTCCAGCAAAGCTCCTACAATGAGCAGTTCTTC.

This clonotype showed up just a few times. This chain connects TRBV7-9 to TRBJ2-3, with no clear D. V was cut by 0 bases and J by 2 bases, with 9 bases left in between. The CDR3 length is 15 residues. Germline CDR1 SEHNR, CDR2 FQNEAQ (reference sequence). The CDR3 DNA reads TGTGCCAGCAGCTTAGCGCAGGCGACCACAGATACGCAGTATTTT. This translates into CASSLAQATTDTQYF.

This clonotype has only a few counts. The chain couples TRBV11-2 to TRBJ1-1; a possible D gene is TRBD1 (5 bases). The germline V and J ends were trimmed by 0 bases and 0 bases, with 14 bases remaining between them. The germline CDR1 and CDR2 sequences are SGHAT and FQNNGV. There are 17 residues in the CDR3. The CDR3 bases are TGTGCCAGCAGCTTAGACGGGGCCCTAGCGGTGAACACTGAAGCTTTCTTT. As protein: CASSLDGALAVNTEAFF. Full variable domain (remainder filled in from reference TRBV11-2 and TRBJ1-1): EAGVAQSPRYKIIEKRQSVAFWCNPISGHATLYWYQQILGQGPKLLIQFQNNGVVDDSQLPKDRFSAERLKGVDSTLKIQPAKLEDSAVYLCASSLDGALAVNTEAFFGQGTRLTVV.

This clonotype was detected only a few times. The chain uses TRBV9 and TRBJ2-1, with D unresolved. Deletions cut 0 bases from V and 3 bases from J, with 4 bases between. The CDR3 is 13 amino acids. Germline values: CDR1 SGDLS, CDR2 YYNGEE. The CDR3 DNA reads TGTGCCAGCAGCGTAGGGGACTACAATGAGCAGTTCTTC. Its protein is CASSVGDYNEQFF.

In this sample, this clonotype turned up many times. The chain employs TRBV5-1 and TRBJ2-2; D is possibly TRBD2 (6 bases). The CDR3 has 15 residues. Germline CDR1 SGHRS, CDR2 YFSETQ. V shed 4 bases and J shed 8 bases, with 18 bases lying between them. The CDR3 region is CASSPEGLPTGELFF. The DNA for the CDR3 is TGCGCCAGCAGCCCCGAGGGACTTCCTACGGGGGAGCTGTTTTTT.

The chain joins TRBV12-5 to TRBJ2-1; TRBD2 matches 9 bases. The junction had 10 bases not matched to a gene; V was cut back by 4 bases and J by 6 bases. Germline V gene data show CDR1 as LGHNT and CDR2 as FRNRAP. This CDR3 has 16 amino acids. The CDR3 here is CASGSLAGSPGNEQFF. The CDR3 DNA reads TGTGCTAGTGGTTCACTAGCGGGCAGTCCGGGCAATGAGCAGTTCTTC.

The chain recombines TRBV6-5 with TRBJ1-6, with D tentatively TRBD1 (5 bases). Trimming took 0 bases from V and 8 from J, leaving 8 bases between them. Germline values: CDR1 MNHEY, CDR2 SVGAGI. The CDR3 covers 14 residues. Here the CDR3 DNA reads TGTGCCAGCAGTTACTCCCAGGGAGATTCACCCCTCCACTTT. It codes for CASSYSQGDSPLHF.

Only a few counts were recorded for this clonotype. CDR3 sequence (DNA): TGCGCCAGCGGGCAACCGGGGGCGGGCGGCTACACCTTC. Translation gives CASGQPGAGGYTF. The chain has TRBV5-1 and TRBJ1-2; D is possibly TRBD1 (6 bases). CDR1 and CDR2 from the germline V gene are SGHRS and YFSETQ. Deletions cut 7 bases from V and 8 bases from J, with 18 bases between. This CDR3 is built from 13 residues.

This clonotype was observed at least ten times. CDR3 residues: CASSPGTGNTEAFF. The CDR3 DNA is TGCGCCAGCAGCCCAGGGACCGGGAACACTGAAGCTTTCTTT. The gene calls are TRBV5-1 and TRBJ1-1, with D possibly matching TRBD1 (5 bases). Per the germline V gene, CDR1 is SGHRS and CDR2 is YFSETQ. Between the trimmed V and J ends, which lost 4 bases and 1 base, there was a span of 11 bases. CDR3 length: 14 residues.

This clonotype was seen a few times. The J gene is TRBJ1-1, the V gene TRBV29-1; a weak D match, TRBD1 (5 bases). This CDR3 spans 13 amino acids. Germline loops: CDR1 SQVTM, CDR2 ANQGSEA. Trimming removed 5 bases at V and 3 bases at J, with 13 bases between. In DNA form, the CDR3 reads TGCAGCGTTCGGGGCACTCTGTACACTGAAGCTTTCTTT. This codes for CSVRGTLYTEAFF.

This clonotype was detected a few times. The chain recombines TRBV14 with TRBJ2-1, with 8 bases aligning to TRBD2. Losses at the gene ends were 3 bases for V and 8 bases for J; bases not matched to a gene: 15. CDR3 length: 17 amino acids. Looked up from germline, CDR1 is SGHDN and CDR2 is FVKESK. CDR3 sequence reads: CASSHAGGLARGDEQFF. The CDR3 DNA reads TGTGCCAGCAGCCACGCTGGCGGACTAGCTCGTGGCGATGAGCAGTTCTTC.

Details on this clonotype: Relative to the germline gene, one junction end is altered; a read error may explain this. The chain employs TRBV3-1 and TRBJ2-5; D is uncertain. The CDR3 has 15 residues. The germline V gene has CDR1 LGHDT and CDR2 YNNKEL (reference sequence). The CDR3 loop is CASSQDLAWVEIQYF. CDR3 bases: TGTGCCAGCAGCCAAGATTTGGCATGGGTAGAGATCCAGTACTTC.

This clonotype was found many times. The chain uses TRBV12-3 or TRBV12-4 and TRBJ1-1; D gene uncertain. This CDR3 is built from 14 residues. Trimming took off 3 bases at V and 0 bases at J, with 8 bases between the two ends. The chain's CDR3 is CASSLSQLNTEAFF. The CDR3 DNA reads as TGTGCCAGCAGTTTGTCACAGTTGAACACTGAAGCTTTCTTT.

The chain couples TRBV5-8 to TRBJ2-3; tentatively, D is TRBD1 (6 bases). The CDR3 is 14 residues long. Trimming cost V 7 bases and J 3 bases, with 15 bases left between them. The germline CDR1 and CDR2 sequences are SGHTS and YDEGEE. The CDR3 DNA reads TGTGCCAGCCCCTTACAGGGTTTTACAGATACGCAGTATTTT. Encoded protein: CASPLQGFTDTQYF.

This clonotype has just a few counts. CDR3 loop: CASSGASGGAREQFF. In nucleotides, the CDR3 is TGCGCCAGCAGCGGGGCTAGCGGGGGGGCGCGTGAGCAGTTCTTC. V is TRBV5-1 and J is TRBJ2-1; the match to TRBD2 covers 12 bases. V lost 4 bases, J lost 9 bases, and 8 bases stayed unmatched. In germline, CDR1 is SGHRS, CDR2 YFSETQ. This CDR3 contains 15 residues.

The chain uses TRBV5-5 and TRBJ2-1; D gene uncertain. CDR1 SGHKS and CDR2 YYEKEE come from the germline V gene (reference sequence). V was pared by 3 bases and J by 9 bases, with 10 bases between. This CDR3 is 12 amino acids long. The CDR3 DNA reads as TGTGCCAGCAGCTACGGTAGTGGTGAGCAGTTCTTC. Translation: CASSYGSGEQFF.

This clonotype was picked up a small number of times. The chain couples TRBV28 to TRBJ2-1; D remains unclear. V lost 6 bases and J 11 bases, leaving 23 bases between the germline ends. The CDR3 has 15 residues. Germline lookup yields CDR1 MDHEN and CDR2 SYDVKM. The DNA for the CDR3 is TGTGCCAGCAGCCCCCGGGCCATTCCTACAATGAAGCAGTTCTTC. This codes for CASSPRAIPTMKQFF.

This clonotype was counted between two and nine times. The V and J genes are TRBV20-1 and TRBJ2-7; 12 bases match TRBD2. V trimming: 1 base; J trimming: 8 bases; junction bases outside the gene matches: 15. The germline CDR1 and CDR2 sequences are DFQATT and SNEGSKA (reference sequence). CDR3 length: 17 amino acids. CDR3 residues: CSARAASGGALVSKQYV. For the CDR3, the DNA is TGCAGTGCTAGAGCTGCTAGCGGGGGGGCATTAGTGTCCAAGCAGTACGTC.

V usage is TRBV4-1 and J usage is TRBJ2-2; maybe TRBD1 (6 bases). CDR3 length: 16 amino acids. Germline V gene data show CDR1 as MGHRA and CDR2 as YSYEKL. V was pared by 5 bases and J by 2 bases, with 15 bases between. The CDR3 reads CASSTNRVGNTGELFF. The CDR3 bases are TGCGCCAGCAGCACTAACAGGGTCGGAAACACCGGGGAGCTGTTTTTT.

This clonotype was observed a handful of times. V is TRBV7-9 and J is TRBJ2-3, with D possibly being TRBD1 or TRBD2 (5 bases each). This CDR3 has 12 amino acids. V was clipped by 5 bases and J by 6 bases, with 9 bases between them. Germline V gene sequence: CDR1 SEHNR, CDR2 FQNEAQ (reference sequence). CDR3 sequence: CASSKWGDTQYF. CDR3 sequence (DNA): TGTGCCAGCAGCAAGTGGGGGGATACGCAGTATTTT.